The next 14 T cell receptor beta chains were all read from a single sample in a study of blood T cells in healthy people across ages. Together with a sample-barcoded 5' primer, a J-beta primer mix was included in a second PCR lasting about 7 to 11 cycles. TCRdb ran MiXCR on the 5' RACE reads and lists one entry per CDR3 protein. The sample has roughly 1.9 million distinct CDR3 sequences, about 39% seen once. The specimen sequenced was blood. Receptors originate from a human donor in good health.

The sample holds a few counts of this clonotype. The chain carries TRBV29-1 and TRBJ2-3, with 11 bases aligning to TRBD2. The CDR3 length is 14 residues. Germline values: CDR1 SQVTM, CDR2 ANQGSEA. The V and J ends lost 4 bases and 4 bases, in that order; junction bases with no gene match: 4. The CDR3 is CSVGSSGGSDTQYF. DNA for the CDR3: TGCAGCGTTGGGTCTAGCGGGGGGTCAGATACGCAGTATTTT.

The CDR3: CASSLDRNNEQYF. The CDR3 DNA is TGTGCCAGCAGCTTAGACCGGAACAACGAGCAGTACTTC. The V and J genes are TRBV11-2 and TRBJ2-7; D gene unclear. This CDR3 has 13 amino acids. Germline V gives CDR1 SGHAT, CDR2 FQNNGV. Trimming took 0 bases from V and 5 from J, leaving 8 bases between them.

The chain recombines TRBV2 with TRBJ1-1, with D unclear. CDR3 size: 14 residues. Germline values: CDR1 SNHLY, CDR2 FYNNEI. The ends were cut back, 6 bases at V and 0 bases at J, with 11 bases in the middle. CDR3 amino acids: CASRASPMNTEAFF. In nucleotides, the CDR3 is TGTGCCAGCAGAGCCAGCCCAATGAACACTGAAGCTTTCTTT.

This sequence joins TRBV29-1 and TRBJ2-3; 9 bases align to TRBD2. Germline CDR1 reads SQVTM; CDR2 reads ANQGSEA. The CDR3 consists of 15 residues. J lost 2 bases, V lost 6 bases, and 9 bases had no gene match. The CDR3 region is CSVTTPSGNTDTQYF. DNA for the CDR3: TGCAGCGTCACAACGCCTAGCGGGAACACAGATACGCAGTATTTT.

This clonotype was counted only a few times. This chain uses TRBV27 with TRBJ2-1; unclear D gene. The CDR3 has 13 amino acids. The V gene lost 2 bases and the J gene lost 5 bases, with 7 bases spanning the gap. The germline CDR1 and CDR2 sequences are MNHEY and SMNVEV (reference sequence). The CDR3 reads CASSLRAHNEQFF. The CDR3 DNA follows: TGTGCCAGCAGTTTAAGGGCCCACAATGAGCAGTTCTTC.

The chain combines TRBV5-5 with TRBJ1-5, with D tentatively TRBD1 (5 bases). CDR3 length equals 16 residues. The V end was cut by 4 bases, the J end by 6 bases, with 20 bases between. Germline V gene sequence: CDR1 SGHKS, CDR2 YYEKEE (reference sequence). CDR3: CASSVGVGGLTQPQHF. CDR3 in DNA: TGTGCCAGCAGCGTGGGGGTGGGAGGGCTCACTCAGCCCCAGCATTTT.

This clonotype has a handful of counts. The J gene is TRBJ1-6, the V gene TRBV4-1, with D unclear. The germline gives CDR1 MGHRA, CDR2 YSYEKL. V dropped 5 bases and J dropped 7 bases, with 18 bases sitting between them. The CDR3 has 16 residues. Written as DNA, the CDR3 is TGCGCCAGCAGCTTAGGCGTAGGGTTACAGAATTCACCCCTCCACTTT. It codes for CASSLGVGLQNSPLHF.

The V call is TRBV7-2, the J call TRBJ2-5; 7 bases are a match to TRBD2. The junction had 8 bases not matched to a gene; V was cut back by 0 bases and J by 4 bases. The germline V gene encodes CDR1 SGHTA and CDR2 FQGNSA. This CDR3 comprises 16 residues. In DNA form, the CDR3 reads TGTGCCAGCAGCTTAGCAGCTAGCGGCAAAGGAGAGACCCAGTACTTC. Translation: CASSLAASGKGETQYF.

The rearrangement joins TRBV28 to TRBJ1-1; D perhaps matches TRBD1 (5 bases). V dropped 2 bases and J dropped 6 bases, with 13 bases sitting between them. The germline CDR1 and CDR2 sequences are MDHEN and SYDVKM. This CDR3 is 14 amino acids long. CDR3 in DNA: TGTGCCAGCAGTTTAGTAATCGGAGGGGCTGAAGCTTTCTTT. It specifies CASSLVIGGAEAFF. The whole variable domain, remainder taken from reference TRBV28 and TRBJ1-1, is DVKVTQSSRYLVKRTGEKVFLECVQDMDHENMFWYRQDPGLGLRLIYFSYDVKMKEKGDIPEGYSVSREKKERFSLILESASTNQTSMYLCASSLVIGGAEAFFGQGTRLTVV.

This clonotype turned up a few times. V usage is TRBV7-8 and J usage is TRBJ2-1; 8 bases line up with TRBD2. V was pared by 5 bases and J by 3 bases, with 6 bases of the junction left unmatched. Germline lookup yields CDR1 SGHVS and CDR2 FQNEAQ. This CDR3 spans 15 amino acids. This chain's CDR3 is CASSTSGGNYNEQFF. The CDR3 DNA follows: TGTGCCAGCAGCACCAGCGGGGGCAACTACAATGAGCAGTTCTTC. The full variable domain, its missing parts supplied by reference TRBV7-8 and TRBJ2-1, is GAGVSQSPRYKVAKRGQDVALRCDPISGHVSLFWYQQALGQGPEFLTYFQNEAQLDKSGLPSDRFFAERPEGSVSTLKIQRTQQEDSAVYLCASSTSGGNYNEQFFGPGTRLTVL.

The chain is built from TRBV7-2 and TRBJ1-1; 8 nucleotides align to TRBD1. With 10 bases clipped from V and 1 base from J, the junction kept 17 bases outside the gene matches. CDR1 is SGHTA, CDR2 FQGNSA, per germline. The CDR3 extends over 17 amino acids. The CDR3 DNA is TGTGCCACCCTACCCGGGACAGGACCATCAAAGAACACTGAAGCTTTCTTT. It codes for CATLPGTGPSKNTEAFF. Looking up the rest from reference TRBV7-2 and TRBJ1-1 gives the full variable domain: GAGVSQSPSNKVTEKGKDVELRCDPISGHTALYWYRQSLGQGLEFLIYFQGNSAPDKSGLPSDRFSAERTGGSVSTLTIQRTQQEDSAVYLCATLPGTGPSKNTEAFFGQGTRLTVV.

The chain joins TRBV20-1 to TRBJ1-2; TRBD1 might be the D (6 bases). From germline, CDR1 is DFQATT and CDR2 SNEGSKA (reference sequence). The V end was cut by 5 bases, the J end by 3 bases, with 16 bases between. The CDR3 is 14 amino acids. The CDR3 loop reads CSAHRQEGDYGYTF. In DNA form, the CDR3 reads TGCAGTGCTCACCGACAGGAAGGCGACTATGGCTACACCTTC.

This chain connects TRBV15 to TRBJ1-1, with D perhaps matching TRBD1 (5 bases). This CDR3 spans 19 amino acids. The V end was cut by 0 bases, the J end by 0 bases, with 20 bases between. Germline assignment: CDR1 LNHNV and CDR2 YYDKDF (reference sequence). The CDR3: CATSRDGSGPSVMNTEAFF. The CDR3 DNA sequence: TGTGCCACCAGCAGAGATGGGTCAGGGCCCTCGGTAATGAACACTGAAGCTTTCTTT. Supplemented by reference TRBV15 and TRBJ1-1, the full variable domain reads DAMVIQNPRYQVTQFGKPVTLSCSQTLNHNVMYWYQQKSSQAPKLLFHYYDKDFNNEADTPDNFQSRRPNTSFCFLDIRSPGLGDTAMYLCATSRDGSGPSVMNTEAFFGQGTRLTVV.

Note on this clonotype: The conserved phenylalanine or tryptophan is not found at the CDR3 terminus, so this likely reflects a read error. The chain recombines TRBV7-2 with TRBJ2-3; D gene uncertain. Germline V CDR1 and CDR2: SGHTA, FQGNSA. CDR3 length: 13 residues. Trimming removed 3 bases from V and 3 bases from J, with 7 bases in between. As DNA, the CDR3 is TGTGCCAGCAGCTTCGTGAGGACAGATACGCAGTATTTG. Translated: CASSFVRTDTQYL.